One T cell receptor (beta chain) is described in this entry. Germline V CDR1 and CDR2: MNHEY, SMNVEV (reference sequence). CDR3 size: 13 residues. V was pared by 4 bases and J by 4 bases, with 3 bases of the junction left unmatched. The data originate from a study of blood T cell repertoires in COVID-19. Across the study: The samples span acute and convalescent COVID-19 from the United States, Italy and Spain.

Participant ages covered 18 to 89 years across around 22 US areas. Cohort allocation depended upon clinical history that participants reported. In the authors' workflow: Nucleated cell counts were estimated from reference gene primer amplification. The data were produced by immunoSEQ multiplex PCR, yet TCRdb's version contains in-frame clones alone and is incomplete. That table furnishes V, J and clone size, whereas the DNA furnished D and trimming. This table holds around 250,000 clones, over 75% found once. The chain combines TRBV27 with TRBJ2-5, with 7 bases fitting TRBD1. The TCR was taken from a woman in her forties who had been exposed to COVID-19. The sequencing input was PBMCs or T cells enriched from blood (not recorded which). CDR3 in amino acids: CASSSWDRETQYF. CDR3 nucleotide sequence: TGTGCCAGCAGTTCCTGGGACAGAGAGACCCAGTACTTC.